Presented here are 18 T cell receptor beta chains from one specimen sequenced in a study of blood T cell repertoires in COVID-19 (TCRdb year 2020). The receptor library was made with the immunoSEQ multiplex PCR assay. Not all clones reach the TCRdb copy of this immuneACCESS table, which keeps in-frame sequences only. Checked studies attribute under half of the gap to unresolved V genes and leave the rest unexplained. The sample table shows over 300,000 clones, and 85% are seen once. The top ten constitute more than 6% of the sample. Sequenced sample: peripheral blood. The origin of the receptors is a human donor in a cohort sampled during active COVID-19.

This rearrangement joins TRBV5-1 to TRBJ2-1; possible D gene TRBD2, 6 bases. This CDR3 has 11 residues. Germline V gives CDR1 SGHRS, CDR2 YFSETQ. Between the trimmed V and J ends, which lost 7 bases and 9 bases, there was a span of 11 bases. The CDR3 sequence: CASSSRGEQFF. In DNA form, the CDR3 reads TGCGCCAGCTCCTCGCGGGGTGAGCAGTTCTTC. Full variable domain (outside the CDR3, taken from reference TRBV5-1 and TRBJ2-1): KAGVTQTPRYLIKTRGQQVTLSCSPISGHRSVSWYQQTPGQGLQFLFEYFSETQRNKGNFPGRFSGRQFSNSRSEMNVSTLELGDSALYLCASSSRGEQFFGPGTRLTVL.

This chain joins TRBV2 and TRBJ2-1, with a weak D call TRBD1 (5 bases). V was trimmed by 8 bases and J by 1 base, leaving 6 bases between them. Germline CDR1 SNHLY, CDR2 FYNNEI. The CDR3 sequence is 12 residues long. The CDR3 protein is CASGASYNEQFF. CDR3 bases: TGTGCCAGCGGGGCTTCCTACAATGAGCAGTTCTTC.

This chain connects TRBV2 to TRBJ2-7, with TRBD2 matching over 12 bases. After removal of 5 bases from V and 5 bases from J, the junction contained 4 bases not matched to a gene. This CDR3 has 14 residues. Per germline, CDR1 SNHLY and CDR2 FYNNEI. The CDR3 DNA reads TGTGCCAGCAGTAAACTAGCGGGGGGCCACGAGCAGTACTTC. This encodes CASSKLAGGHEQYF.

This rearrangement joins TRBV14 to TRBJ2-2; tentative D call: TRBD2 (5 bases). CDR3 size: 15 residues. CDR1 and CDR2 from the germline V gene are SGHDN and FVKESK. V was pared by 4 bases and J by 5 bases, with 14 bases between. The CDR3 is CASSPPGSVTGELFF. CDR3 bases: TGTGCCAGCAGCCCCCCGGGGTCAGTGACCGGGGAGCTGTTTTTT.

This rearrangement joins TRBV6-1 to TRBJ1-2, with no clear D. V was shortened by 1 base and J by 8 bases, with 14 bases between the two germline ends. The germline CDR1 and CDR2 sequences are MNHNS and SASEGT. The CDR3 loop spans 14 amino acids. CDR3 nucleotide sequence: TGTGCCAGCAGTGAAGGACTGTACCCCGGGGGCTACACCTTC. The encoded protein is CASSEGLYPGGYTF.

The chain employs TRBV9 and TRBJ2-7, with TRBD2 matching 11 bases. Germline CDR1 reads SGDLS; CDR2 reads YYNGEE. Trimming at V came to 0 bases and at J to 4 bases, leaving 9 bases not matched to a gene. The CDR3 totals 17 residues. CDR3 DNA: TGTGCCAGCAGCGTAGAAGGGAGACTAGCGGGAAAATACGAGCAGTACTTC. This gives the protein CASSVEGRLAGKYEQYF.

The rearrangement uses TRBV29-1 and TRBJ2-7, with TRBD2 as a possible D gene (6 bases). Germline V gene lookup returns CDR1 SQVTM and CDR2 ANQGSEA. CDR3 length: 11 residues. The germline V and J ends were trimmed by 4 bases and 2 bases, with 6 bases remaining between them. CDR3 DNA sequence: TGCAGCGTTGGGGGGGCCTACGAGCAGTACTTC. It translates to CSVGGAYEQYF.

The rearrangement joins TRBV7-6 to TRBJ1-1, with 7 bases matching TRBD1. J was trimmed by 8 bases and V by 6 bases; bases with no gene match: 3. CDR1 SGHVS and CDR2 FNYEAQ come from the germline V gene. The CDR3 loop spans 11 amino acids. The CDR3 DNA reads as TGTGCCAGCAGTAAGGGACAGGAAGCTTTCTTT. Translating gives CASSKGQEAFF.

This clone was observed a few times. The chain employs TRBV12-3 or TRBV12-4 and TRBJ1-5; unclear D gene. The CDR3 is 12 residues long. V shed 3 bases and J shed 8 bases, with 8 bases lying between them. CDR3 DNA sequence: TGTGCCAGCAGTTTCAATCAGGAGCCCCAGCATTTT. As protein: CASSFNQEPQHF.

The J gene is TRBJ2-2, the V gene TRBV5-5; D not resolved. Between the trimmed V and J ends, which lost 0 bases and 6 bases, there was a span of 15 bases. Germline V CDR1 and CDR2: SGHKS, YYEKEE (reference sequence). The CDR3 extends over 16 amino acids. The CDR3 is CASSLVEVWVPGELFF. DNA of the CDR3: TGTGCCAGCAGCTTGGTCGAGGTCTGGGTTCCCGGGGAGCTGTTTTTT. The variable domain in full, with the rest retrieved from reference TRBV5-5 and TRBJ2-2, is DAGVTQSPTHLIKTRGQQVTLRCSPISGHKSVSWYQQVLGQGPQFIFQYYEKEERGRGNFPDRFSARQFPNYSSELNVNALLLGDSALYLCASSLVEVWVPGELFFGEGSRLTVL.

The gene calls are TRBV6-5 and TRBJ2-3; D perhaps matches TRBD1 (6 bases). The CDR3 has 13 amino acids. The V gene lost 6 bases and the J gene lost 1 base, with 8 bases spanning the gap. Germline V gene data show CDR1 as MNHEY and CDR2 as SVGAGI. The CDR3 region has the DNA TGTGCCAGCAGAGAGGGGGGCACAGATACGCAGTATTTT. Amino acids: CASREGGTDTQYF.

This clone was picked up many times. CDR3 DNA sequence: TGTGCCAGCAGCCTCCGGACAGCAGCTAACTATGGCTACACCTTC. It is translated as CASSLRTAANYGYTF. The chain joins TRBV7-9 to TRBJ1-2; D is perhaps TRBD1 (6 bases). V was shortened by 5 bases and J by 0 bases, with 13 bases between the two germline ends. CDR1 and CDR2 from the germline V gene are SEHNR and FQNEAQ (reference sequence). This CDR3 is built from 15 residues.

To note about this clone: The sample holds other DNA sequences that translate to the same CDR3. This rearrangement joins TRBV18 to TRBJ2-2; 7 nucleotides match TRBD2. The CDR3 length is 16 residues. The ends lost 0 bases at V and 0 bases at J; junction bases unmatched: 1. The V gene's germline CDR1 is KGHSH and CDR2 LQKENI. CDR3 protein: CASSPPGGPNTGELFF. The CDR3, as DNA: TGTGCCAGCTCACCACCGGGAGGGCCGAACACCGGGGAGCTGTTTTTT.

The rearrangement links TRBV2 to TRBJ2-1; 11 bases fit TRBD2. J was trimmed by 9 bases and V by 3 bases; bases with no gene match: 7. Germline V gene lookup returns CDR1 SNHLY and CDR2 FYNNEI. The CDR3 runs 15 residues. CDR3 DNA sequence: TGTGCCAGCAGTGATAGTAGCGGGGGGGCCTTTGAGCAGTTCTTC. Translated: CASSDSSGGAFEQFF.

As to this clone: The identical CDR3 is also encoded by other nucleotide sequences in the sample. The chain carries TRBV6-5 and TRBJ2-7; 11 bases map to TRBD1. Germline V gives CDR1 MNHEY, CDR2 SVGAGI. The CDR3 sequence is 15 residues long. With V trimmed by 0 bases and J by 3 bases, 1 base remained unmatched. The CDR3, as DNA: TGTGCCAGCAGTTACTCGGGGACAGGGGGCTACGAGCAGTACTTC. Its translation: CASSYSGTGGYEQYF.

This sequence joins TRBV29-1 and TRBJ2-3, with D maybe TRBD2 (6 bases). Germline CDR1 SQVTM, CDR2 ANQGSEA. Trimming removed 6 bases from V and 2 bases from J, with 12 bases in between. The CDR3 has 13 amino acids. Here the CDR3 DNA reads TGCAGCGTAGAGGGGAGGTTCACAGATACGCAGTATTTT. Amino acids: CSVEGRFTDTQYF.

CDR3 in DNA: TGTGCCAGCAGTTTATACCCGGGGGGACCCTACGAGCAGTACTTC. Its translation is CASSLYPGGPYEQYF. The chain is built from TRBV27 and TRBJ2-7; 7 bases agree with TRBD2. Per germline, CDR1 MNHEY and CDR2 SMNVEV (reference sequence). The CDR3 covers 15 residues. The trim removed 1 base at V and 2 bases at J, leaving 5 bases unmatched.

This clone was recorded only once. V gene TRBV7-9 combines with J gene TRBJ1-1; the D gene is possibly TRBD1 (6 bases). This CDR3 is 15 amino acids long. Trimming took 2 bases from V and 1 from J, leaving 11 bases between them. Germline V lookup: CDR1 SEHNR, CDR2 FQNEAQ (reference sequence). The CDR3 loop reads CASSLLGTRNTEAFF. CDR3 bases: TGTGCCAGCAGCTTACTAGGGACACGGAACACTGAAGCTTTCTTT.